A single sample is the source of the 32 T cell receptor beta chains below, sequenced in a study of cytomegalovirus exposure and HLA in healthy donors. The PCR contained 60 Vbeta and 13 Jbeta primers. Generated by immunoSEQ multiplex PCR, the TCRdb table keeps only in-frame clones and is missing some. Of roughly 180,000 clones in the sample, approximately 80% were seen once. The sequenced material came from PBMCs. The receptors originated from a man aged 25 to 45 in good health and CMV-seronegative.

The chain employs TRBV4-3 and TRBJ2-7; TRBD1 might be the D (5 bases). This CDR3 contains 14 residues. Germline-derived CDR1 and CDR2 are LGHNA and YSLEER. V shed 1 base and J shed 7 bases, with 14 bases lying between them. CDR3 DNA sequence: TGCGCCAGCAGCCAAGTAGATGGGGCAGGTGAGCAGTACTTC. It is translated as CASSQVDGAGEQYF.

The genes are TRBV18 and TRBJ2-7; D is perhaps TRBD2 (5 bases). Germline CDR1 KGHSH, CDR2 LQKENI. Trimming took 2 bases from V and 0 from J, leaving 8 bases between them. This CDR3 spans 14 amino acids. CDR3 region: CASSPGSFSYEQYF. In DNA form, the CDR3 reads TGTGCCAGCTCACCAGGGAGCTTCTCCTACGAGCAGTACTTC.

This chain connects TRBV25-1 to TRBJ2-2, with D tentatively TRBD2 (7 bases). CDR1 and CDR2 from the germline V gene are MGHDK and SYGVNS. The CDR3 has 17 residues. V lost 6 bases and J 5 bases, leaving 22 bases between the germline ends. The CDR3 region is CASRGLGGPSGTGELFF. For the CDR3, the DNA is TGTGCCAGCAGAGGGCTGGGGGGGCCGTCGGGGACCGGGGAGCTGTTTTTT. The whole variable domain, filled in from reference TRBV25-1 and TRBJ2-2, reads EADIYQTPRYLVIGTGKKITLECSQTMGHDKMYWYQQDPGMELHLIHYSYGVNSTEKGDLSSESTVSRIRTEHFPLTLESARPSHTSQYLCASRGLGGPSGTGELFFGEGSRLTVL.

This clone was detected only a few times. The chain carries TRBV5-1 and TRBJ2-3, with 8 bases matching TRBD2. Per germline, CDR1 SGHRS and CDR2 YFSETQ. This CDR3 has 15 amino acids. The V and J ends lost 1 base and 2 bases, in that order; junction bases with no gene match: 3. The CDR3 DNA reads TGCGCCAGCAGCTTGTTAGCGGGAAACACAGATACGCAGTATTTT. This gives the protein CASSLLAGNTDTQYF. Full variable domain (remainder filled in from reference TRBV5-1 and TRBJ2-3): KAGVTQTPRYLIKTRGQQVTLSCSPISGHRSVSWYQQTPGQGLQFLFEYFSETQRNKGNFPGRFSGRQFSNSRSEMNVSTLELGDSALYLCASSLLAGNTDTQYFGPGTRLTVL.

This clone has more than one count but fewer than ten. This chain connects TRBV5-1 to TRBJ1-3, with a tentative D call TRBD1 (6 bases). This CDR3 has 16 amino acids. The V and J ends lost 0 bases and 2 bases respectively, with 12 bases between them. The germline gives CDR1 SGHRS, CDR2 YFSETQ. This CDR3 reads CASSLGQGNTGNTIYF. CDR3 bases: TGCGCCAGCAGCTTGGGGCAGGGGAATACTGGAAACACCATATATTTT.

The CDR3 coding sequence is TGTGCCAGCAGCGGGGGACAGGGAGTCTCTGAAGCTTTCTTT. Its protein product is CASSGGQGVSEAFF. This chain uses TRBV5-5 with TRBJ1-1; 9 nucleotides align to TRBD1. V was clipped by 4 bases and J by 6 bases; unmatched bases: 7. The CDR3 sequence is 14 residues long. Looked up from germline, CDR1 is SGHKS and CDR2 is YYEKEE (reference sequence).

This clone was picked up a small number of times. V is TRBV6-5 and J is TRBJ2-5; 8 bases are shared with TRBD1. The CDR3 sequence is 16 residues long. CDR1 is MNHEY, CDR2 SVGAGI, per germline. With 0 bases clipped from V and 2 bases from J, the junction kept 5 bases outside the gene matches. CDR3 sequence reads: CASSYSGQATQETQYF. The CDR3 nucleotides read TGTGCCAGCAGTTACTCGGGACAGGCGACTCAAGAGACCCAGTACTTC.

This chain uses TRBV6-5 with TRBJ1-4, with TRBD1 as a possible D gene (5 bases). From germline, CDR1 is MNHEY and CDR2 SVGAGI. V lost 6 bases and J lost 8, with 16 bases in between. This CDR3 has 14 amino acids. This CDR3 reads CASRNTVRGEKLFF. CDR3 DNA: TGTGCCAGCAGAAACACGGTCCGGGGGGAAAAACTGTTTTTT.

Comments on this clone: Relative to the germline gene, one junction end is altered; a read error may explain this. The chain employs TRBV7-9 and TRBJ2-7; D unresolved. This CDR3 is 16 amino acids long. Germline values: CDR1 SEHNR, CDR2 FQNEAQ (reference sequence). CDR3 nucleotide sequence: TGTTCCAGCAGCTTAAATTGGCCAGTTGTTACGTACGAGCAGTACTTC. It translates to CSSSLNWPVVTYEQYF.

This chain uses TRBV29-1 with TRBJ2-7; TRBD1 matches at 8 bases. Germline CDR1 SQVTM, CDR2 ANQGSEA. The CDR3 spans 14 residues. Unmatched junction bases numbered 10, after V lost 7 bases and J lost 2 bases. CDR3 amino acids: CSAGRTGITYEQYF. The DNA for the CDR3 is TGCAGCGCGGGCCGGACAGGGATAACCTACGAGCAGTACTTC.

This rearrangement joins TRBV5-1 to TRBJ1-1; 11 bases match TRBD1. The V and J ends lost 0 bases and 5 bases, in that order; junction bases with no gene match: 3. Per germline, CDR1 SGHRS and CDR2 YFSETQ. The CDR3 runs 15 residues. The CDR3 nucleotides read TGCGCCAGCAGCTTGGGGGGACAGGGGGGTACTGAAGCTTTCTTT. Protein sequence: CASSLGGQGGTEAFF.

The chain is built from TRBV6-1 and TRBJ2-1, with 10 bases identical to TRBD2. J gave up 3 bases and V 6 bases, and 2 bases lay outside the gene matches. The CDR3 runs to 14 residues. Germline CDR1 is MNHNS and CDR2 is SASEGT. CDR3 in amino acids: CASSRTSGYNEQFF. CDR3 in DNA: TGTGCCAGCAGCAGGACTAGCGGCTACAATGAGCAGTTCTTC.

This clone was recorded only once. This chain uses TRBV6-5 with TRBJ1-6, with TRBD1 identical over 9 bases. Trimming removed 0 bases from V and 6 bases from J; junction bases left unmatched: 0. Per the germline V gene, CDR1 is MNHEY and CDR2 is SVGAGI. The CDR3 totals 15 residues. The CDR3 is CASSYSQGANSPLHF. The CDR3 nucleotides are TGTGCCAGCAGTTACTCACAGGGGGCTAATTCACCCCTCCACTTT.

Details on this clone: Germline is not matched at one junction end, which may reflect a read error. The chain links TRBV6-5 to TRBJ2-2; 9 positions match TRBD2. Germline-derived CDR1 and CDR2 are MNHEY and SVGAGI. CDR3 length equals 15 residues. The CDR3 DNA reads as TGTGCCAGCAGCCCGAGGACTAGCGAAACCGGGGGGCTGTTTTTT. This sequence encodes CASSPRTSETGGLFF.

The chain has TRBV6-5 and TRBJ2-5; the D gene is possibly TRBD1 (5 bases). CDR1 MNHEY and CDR2 SVGAGI come from the germline V gene. The CDR3 extends over 14 amino acids. Between the trimmed V and J ends, which lost 1 base and 1 base, there was a span of 7 bases. This CDR3 reads CASSYLTAQETQYF. CDR3 in DNA: TGTGCCAGCAGTTACTTGACAGCCCAAGAGACCCAGTACTTC.

This chain uses TRBV28 with TRBJ1-4, with D perhaps TRBD1 (6 bases). The CDR3 extends over 15 amino acids. The V end lost 7 bases, the J end lost 8 bases, and 20 bases lay between the germline ends. The germline V gene has CDR1 MDHEN and CDR2 SYDVKM. CDR3 residues: CASKSAGGEDEKLFF. As DNA, the CDR3 is TGTGCCAGCAAATCAGCGGGGGGCGAGGACGAAAAACTGTTTTTT.

V is TRBV4-1 and J is TRBJ2-5; possible D gene TRBD1, 5 bases. The V and J ends lost 0 bases and 5 bases respectively, with 10 bases between them. The V gene's germline CDR1 is MGHRA and CDR2 YSYEKL. CDR3 length: 14 residues. DNA of the CDR3: TGCGCCAGCAGCCAAGAAGGGGTCCGGGAGACCCAGTACTTC. Protein sequence: CASSQEGVRETQYF.

V and J are TRBV11-3 and TRBJ2-1; 7 bases map to TRBD2. Germline CDR1 and CDR2: SGHNT and YENEEA. After removal of 2 bases from V and 6 bases from J, the junction contained 10 bases not matched to a gene. The CDR3 covers 16 residues. Written as DNA, the CDR3 is TGTGCCAGCAGCTTAAGCCTAGCGGCAGGACCCAATGAGCAGTTCTTC. Amino acid sequence: CASSLSLAAGPNEQFF.

The chain links TRBV30 to TRBJ2-7; TRBD2 might be the D (5 bases). Per germline, CDR1 GTSNPN and CDR2 SVGIG (reference sequence). This CDR3 region has 13 residues. V gave up 2 bases and J gave up 2 bases, with 10 bases separating them. The CDR3 sequence is CAWSPGMAYEQYF. CDR3 in DNA: TGTGCCTGGAGTCCGGGGATGGCCTACGAGCAGTACTTC.

This sequence joins TRBV6-6 and TRBJ1-1; TRBD1 is a possible D gene (5 bases). The CDR3 covers 13 residues. V was shortened by 1 base and J by 3 bases, with 6 bases between the two germline ends. Germline V gene data show CDR1 as MNHNY and CDR2 as SVGAGI (reference sequence). This chain's CDR3 is CASSYLGDTEAFF. CDR3 sequence (DNA): TGTGCCAGCAGTTACTTAGGGGACACTGAAGCTTTCTTT.

The chain carries TRBV9 and TRBJ2-7; D gene ambiguous. Deletions cut 0 bases from V and 2 bases from J, with 9 bases between. From germline, CDR1 is SGDLS and CDR2 YYNGEE. The CDR3 consists of 14 residues. CDR3 coding DNA: TGTGCCAGCAGCGTAGTTCCGCAGACCTACGAGCAGTACTTC. Its translation: CASSVVPQTYEQYF.

The J gene is TRBJ2-7, the V gene TRBV6-5; 12 bases are a match to TRBD1. Trimming took 5 bases from V and 1 from J; bases not matched to a gene: 3. This CDR3 region has 15 residues. Germline V gene sequence: CDR1 MNHEY, CDR2 SVGAGI. The CDR3 DNA reads as TGTGCCAGCAGTCCGGGACAGGGGGCATCCTACGAGCAGTACTTC. It yields the protein CASSPGQGASYEQYF.

The genes are TRBV5-3 and TRBJ2-3, with D uncertain. TRBV5-3 is noted as an ORF with a role that remains uncertain. This CDR3 is built from 12 residues. V was cut by 4 bases and J by 0 bases, with 3 bases left in between. The CDR3 spells CARSQSTDTQYF. The CDR3 DNA reads TGTGCCAGAAGCCAAAGCACAGATACGCAGTATTTT.

The chain's CDR3 is CASSQNGMRTEAFF. The CDR3 DNA reads TGTGCCAGCTCACAAAACGGGATGAGGACTGAAGCTTTCTTT. The chain is built from TRBV18 and TRBJ1-1; D call uncertain. CDR1 is KGHSH and CDR2 is LQKENI in the germline V gene. V dropped 4 bases and J dropped 5 bases, with 14 bases sitting between them. The CDR3 contains 14 residues.

This clone was picked up a small number of times. The J gene is TRBJ1-1, the V gene TRBV7-2; TRBD1 matches at 7 bases. V shed 3 bases, J shed 4 bases, and the junction held 5 bases outside the gene matches. The CDR3 length is 14 residues. CDR1 SGHTA and CDR2 FQGNSA come from the germline V gene. CDR3 bases: TGTGCCAGCAGCTTGCGGCGGGACAGCACTGAAGCTTTCTTT. Translating gives CASSLRRDSTEAFF.

The chain recombines TRBV7-2 with TRBJ1-2, with a possible D match to TRBD1 (5 bases). V was cut by 5 bases and J by 0 bases, with 13 bases left in between. From germline, CDR1 is SGHTA and CDR2 FQGNSA. The CDR3 contains 15 residues. CDR3 coding DNA: TGTGCCAGCAGCCCCCAGGGCCCTACTAACTATGGCTACACCTTC. Translated: CASSPQGPTNYGYTF.

The rearrangement uses TRBV7-8 and TRBJ2-1; D remains unclear. V was pared by 4 bases and J by 0 bases, with 7 bases between. CDR1 is SGHVS, CDR2 FQNEAQ, per germline. This CDR3 is built from 14 residues. CDR3 sequence (DNA): TGTGCCAGCAGCTATTTGAGCTCCTACAATGAGCAGTTCTTC. It yields the protein CASSYLSSYNEQFF.

This chain connects TRBV27 to TRBJ2-7; TRBD2 is a possible D gene (6 bases). Germline-derived CDR1 and CDR2 are MNHEY and SMNVEV (reference sequence). With 5 bases removed from V and 0 bases from J, the gap between germline ends came to 8 bases. This CDR3 is built from 13 residues. The DNA of the CDR3 is TGTGCCAGCAGTGGGACTGGCTCCTACGAGCAGTACTTC. This encodes CASSGTGSYEQYF.

The CDR3 nucleotides read TGTGCCACCAGCAGAGCTGGAGGGTGGGAGACCCAGTACTTC. Protein sequence: CATSRAGGWETQYF. The V call is TRBV15, the J call TRBJ2-5; the D gene is possibly TRBD2 (6 bases). V was trimmed by 1 base and J by 5 bases, leaving 11 bases between them. CDR1 is LNHNV, CDR2 YYDKDF, per germline (reference sequence). CDR3 length equals 14 residues.

The V and J genes are TRBV27 and TRBJ1-6; D gene uncertain. CDR3 size: 15 residues. The germline V gene has CDR1 MNHEY and CDR2 SMNVEV (reference sequence). Trimming removed 1 base at V and 5 bases at J, with 9 bases between. The CDR3 bases are TGTGCCAGCAGTTTATTCCTGGCTGATAATTCACCCCTCCACTTT. Its translation: CASSLFLADNSPLHF.

J is TRBJ2-7 and V is TRBV28; D remains unclear. The germline gives CDR1 MDHEN, CDR2 SYDVKM. V shed 8 bases and J shed 7 bases, with 12 bases lying between them. The CDR3 is 11 residues long. The CDR3 spells CASGRSREQYF. DNA of the CDR3: TGTGCCAGCGGTCGGTCTCGGGAGCAGTACTTC.

This rearrangement joins TRBV10-3 to TRBJ2-7; D is undetermined. This CDR3 is built from 10 residues. V gave up 10 bases and J gave up 1 base, with 5 bases separating them. Germline lookup yields CDR1 ENHRY and CDR2 SYGVKD. CDR3 residues: CATGSYEQYF. CDR3 nucleotide sequence: TGTGCCACCGGGTCCTACGAGCAGTACTTC.